What follows describes a single TCR beta chain. The sample is drawn from a study of regulatory T cells in long-lasting Graves disease. Arm-PCR of CDR3 regions with iRepertoire HTBI primers generated TCR beta libraries. TCRdb redid the calling of the multiplex PCR reads with MiXCR, one entry per CDR3 protein. The data contain 400,000 to 500,000 distinct CDR3 sequences, less than 20% of them singletons. The germline V gene encodes CDR1 ENHRY and CDR2 SYGVKD. This CDR3 region has 13 residues. Trimming pared 7 bases from V and 4 bases from J, leaving 11 bases between. Time point of the sample: newly diagnosed GD, antithyroid drugs for less than 3 months. PBMCs were the source of the RNA used for TCR sequencing. The data were also submitted as part of a second study, on T cells in Graves' hyperthyroidism and ophthalmopathy. From that paper: The HTBI primer set was used in a first-round RT-PCR of the TCR CDR3. Stable hyperthyroidism was told apart from ophthalmopathy by a model built on 13 V-J features.

The receptor was isolated from a young woman with Graves disease. The gene calls are TRBV10-3 and TRBJ1-3, with no clear D. The sample in question was peripheral blood mononuclear cells (PBMCs), obtained at new diagnosis, from a patient treated with antithyroid drugs. DNA of the CDR3: TGTGCCATCAAGCCCGAAGTCGGAAACACCATATATTTT. This translates into CAIKPEVGNTIYF.